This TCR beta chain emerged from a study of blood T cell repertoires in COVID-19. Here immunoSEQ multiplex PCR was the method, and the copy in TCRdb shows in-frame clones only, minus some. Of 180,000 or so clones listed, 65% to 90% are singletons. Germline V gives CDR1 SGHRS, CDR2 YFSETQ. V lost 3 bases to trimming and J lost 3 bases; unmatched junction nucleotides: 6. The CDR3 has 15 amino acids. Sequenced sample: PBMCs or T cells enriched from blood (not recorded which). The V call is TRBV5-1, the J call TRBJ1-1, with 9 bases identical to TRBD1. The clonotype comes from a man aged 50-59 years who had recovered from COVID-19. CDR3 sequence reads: CASSWGTGRDTEAFF. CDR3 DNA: TGCGCCAGCAGCTGGGGGACAGGGAGGGACACTGAAGCTTTCTTT. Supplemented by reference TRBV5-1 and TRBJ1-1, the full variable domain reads KAGVTQTPRYLIKTRGQQVTLSCSPISGHRSVSWYQQTPGQGLQFLFEYFSETQRNKGNFPGRFSGRQFSNSRSEMNVSTLELGDSALYLCASSWGTGRDTEAFFGQGTRLTVV.